The present TCR beta chain was sequenced within a study of OX40 agonist ivuxolimab in advanced cancers. Study information: The drug used for patients, ivuxolimab, was an agonistic anti-OX40 (CD134) antibody. Every 2 weeks, ivuxolimab was infused into the patients intravenously at between 0.01 and 10 mg/kg. Prior anti-PD-1, anti-PD-L1 or anti-CTLA-4 therapy was allowed; around 43% had some.

Study conclusions and caveats: In the 0.1-3.0 mg/kg groups, partial responders showed among the lowest expansion.

The protocol was immunoSEQ multiplex PCR, while the TCRdb copy is restricted to in-frame clones and leaves out a portion. The sample holds some 70,000 clones, about 87% seen once. V lost 4 bases and J 0 bases, leaving 8 bases between the germline ends. Per germline, CDR1 MNHNY and CDR2 SVGAGI (reference sequence). The length of the CDR3 is 14 residues. Turning to this clone: What it binds is not known.

Sequences were derived from CD4+ or CD8+ T cells sorted from blood, sampled in a trial of the OX40 agonist ivuxolimab. V gene TRBV6-6 combines with J gene TRBJ2-3, with D tentatively TRBD2 (6 bases). The TCR comes from an adult with an advanced solid tumor such as melanoma, head and neck, liver or kidney cancer. The CDR3 DNA is TGTGCCAGCAGTTCCCTAGCGAGCACAGATACGCAGTATTTT. Its protein product is CASSSLASTDTQYF.